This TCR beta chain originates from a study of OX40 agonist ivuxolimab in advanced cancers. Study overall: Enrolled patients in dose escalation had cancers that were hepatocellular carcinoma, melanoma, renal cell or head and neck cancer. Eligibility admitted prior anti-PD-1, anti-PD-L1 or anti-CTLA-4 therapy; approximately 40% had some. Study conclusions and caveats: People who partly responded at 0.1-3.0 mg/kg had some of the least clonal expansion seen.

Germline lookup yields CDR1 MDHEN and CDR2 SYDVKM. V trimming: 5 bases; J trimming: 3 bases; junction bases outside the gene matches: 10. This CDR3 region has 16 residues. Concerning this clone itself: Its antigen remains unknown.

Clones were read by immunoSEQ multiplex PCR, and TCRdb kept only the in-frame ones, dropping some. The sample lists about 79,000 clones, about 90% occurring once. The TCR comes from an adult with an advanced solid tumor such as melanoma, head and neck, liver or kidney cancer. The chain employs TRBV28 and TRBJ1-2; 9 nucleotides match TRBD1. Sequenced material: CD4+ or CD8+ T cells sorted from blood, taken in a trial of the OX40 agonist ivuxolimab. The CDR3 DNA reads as TGTGCCAGCAGTCCCGTTACAGGGGGCGGTTACTATGGCTACACCTTC. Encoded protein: CASSPVTGGGYYGYTF.